Presented here are 15 T cell receptor beta chains from one specimen sequenced in a study of blood T cell repertoires in COVID-19. Here immunoSEQ multiplex PCR was the method, and the copy in TCRdb shows in-frame clones only, minus some. The profile shows about 460,000 clones, approximately 91% of them singletons. Sequenced: PBMCs or T cells enriched from blood (not recorded which). The receptors here all came from a woman aged 55-70 years who had recovered from COVID-19.

This clone was recorded a few times. The rearrangement uses TRBV5-1 and TRBJ1-1; D ambiguous. CDR1 SGHRS and CDR2 YFSETQ come from the germline V gene. Trimming took off 0 bases at V and 3 bases at J, with 12 bases between the two ends. The CDR3 loop spans 15 amino acids. In nucleotides, the CDR3 is TGCGCCAGCAGCTTGGGAGGAGTCCGAGACACTGAAGCTTTCTTT. Its translation is CASSLGGVRDTEAFF.

The rearrangement links TRBV6-5 to TRBJ2-7; D unresolved. Trimming removed 7 bases at V and 3 bases at J, with 19 bases between. The CDR3 is made up of 15 amino acids. Germline values: CDR1 MNHEY, CDR2 SVGAGI. The CDR3 nucleotides are TGTGCCAGCACTTTTGTTAGAGCTTCCGTCTACGAGCAGTACGTC. It codes for CASTFVRASVYEQYV.

The V gene is TRBV5-8, the J gene TRBJ1-3; 7 nucleotides line up with TRBD1. CDR1 and CDR2 (germline): SGHTS, YDEGEE. This CDR3 has 16 residues. J gave up 0 bases and V 6 bases, and 9 bases lay outside the gene matches. CDR3 bases: TGTGCCAGCACCACCAGAGAGGGGGCCTCTGGAAACACCATATATTTT. Protein sequence: CASTTREGASGNTIYF. The whole variable domain, filled in from reference TRBV5-8 and TRBJ1-3, reads EAGVTQSPTHLIKTRGQQATLRCSPISGHTSVYWYQQALGLGLQFLLWYDEGEERNRGNFPPRFSGRQFPNYSSELNVNALELEDSALYLCASTTREGASGNTIYFGEGSWLTVV.

The chain combines TRBV21-1 with TRBJ1-2; the D call TRBD1 from the table was never checked on the DNA. TRBV21-1 is a documented pseudogene. The CDR3 sequence is 17 residues long. The CDR3 DNA reads TGTGCCAGCAGGGGTCGAGGGGGACCGATAGATCACTATGGCTACACCTTC. Translation: CASRGRGGPIDHYGYTF.

The rearrangement links TRBV19 to TRBJ1-5; D gene uncertain. CDR3 length: 15 amino acids. With 5 bases removed from V and 3 bases from J, the gap between germline ends came to 14 bases. Germline CDR1 and CDR2: LNHDA and SQIVND (reference sequence). The CDR3 DNA sequence: TGTGCCAGTAGTGCCGAACGAAGACTCAATCAGCCCCAGCATTTT. Its protein product is CASSAERRLNQPQHF.

The J gene is TRBJ1-3, the V gene TRBV19; no definite D call. This CDR3 has 14 amino acids. The germline CDR1 and CDR2 sequences are LNHDA and SQIVND (reference sequence). The V and J ends lost 6 bases and 0 bases respectively, with 9 bases between them. The CDR3 region is CASRPGFSGNTIYF. CDR3 nucleotides: TGTGCCAGTAGACCGGGGTTCTCTGGAAACACCATATATTTT.

This chain joins TRBV15 and TRBJ2-2; 9 bases align to TRBD2. The ends lost 3 bases at V and 0 bases at J; junction bases unmatched: 5. There are 17 residues in the CDR3. Germline loops: CDR1 LNHNV, CDR2 YYDKDF (reference sequence). The CDR3 sequence: CATSRERGVANTGELFF. In nucleotides, the CDR3 is TGTGCCACCAGCAGGGAGCGGGGGGTCGCGAACACCGGGGAGCTGTTTTTT.

The chain has TRBV30 and TRBJ1-1; the match to TRBD1 covers 11 bases. With 3 bases clipped from V and 0 bases from J, the junction kept 9 bases outside the gene matches. Germline V CDR1 and CDR2: GTSNPN, SVGIG (reference sequence). The CDR3 is 17 amino acids. The CDR3 region is CAWRGGQGVPMNTEAFF. DNA for the CDR3: TGTGCCTGGAGGGGGGGACAGGGGGTTCCGATGAACACTGAAGCTTTCTTT.

The genes are TRBV6-1 and TRBJ1-2; no reliable D call. V dropped 4 bases and J dropped 0 bases, with 6 bases sitting between them. This CDR3 has 13 residues. Germline CDR1 is MNHNS and CDR2 is SASEGT. DNA for the CDR3: TGTGCCAGCAGTGGGTCAGCTAACTATGGCTACACCTTC. It codes for CASSGSANYGYTF.

This clone came up a few times. V is TRBV5-1 and J is TRBJ1-4; tentative D call: TRBD1 (5 bases). CDR3 size: 15 residues. Germline V gene data show CDR1 as SGHRS and CDR2 as YFSETQ. Trimming stripped 0 bases from V and 8 bases from J, with 14 bases between. The CDR3 region is CASSLASGAGEKLFF. The DNA for the CDR3 is TGCGCCAGCAGCTTGGCGTCCGGGGCGGGAGAAAAACTGTTTTTT. Complete variable domain (other parts from reference TRBV5-1 and TRBJ1-4): KAGVTQTPRYLIKTRGQQVTLSCSPISGHRSVSWYQQTPGQGLQFLFEYFSETQRNKGNFPGRFSGRQFSNSRSEMNVSTLELGDSALYLCASSLASGAGEKLFFGSGTQLSVL.

V usage is TRBV18 and J usage is TRBJ2-4; 7 bases align to TRBD1. The junction had 6 bases not matched to a gene; V was cut back by 1 base and J by 0 bases. CDR3 size: 17 residues. Germline assignment: CDR1 KGHSH and CDR2 LQKENI. In DNA form, the CDR3 reads TGTGCCAGCTCACCACAGGACAGGTCTTTAGCCAAAAACATTCAGTACTTC. Amino acids: CASSPQDRSLAKNIQYF. Together with reference TRBV18 and TRBJ2-4, the CDR3 gives the full variable domain: NAGVMQNPRHLVRRRGQEARLRCSPMKGHSHVYWYRQLPEEGLKFMVYLQKENIIDESGMPKERFSAEFPKEGPSILRIQQVVRGDSAAYFCASSPQDRSLAKNIQYFGAGTRLSVL.

The chain couples TRBV10-1 to TRBJ1-1, with 10 bases fitting TRBD1. The CDR3 runs to 15 residues. Germline CDR1 and CDR2: WNHNN and SYGVQD (reference sequence). V was clipped by 0 bases and J by 4 bases; unmatched bases: 2. CDR3 in DNA: TGCGCCAGCAGTGAGTCAAGGACAGGGGGCACTGAAGCTTTCTTT. Translation: CASSESRTGGTEAFF.

This chain links TRBV18 with TRBJ2-5, with 7 bases matching TRBD2. Per the germline V gene, CDR1 is KGHSH and CDR2 is LQKENI. Trimming took 4 bases from V and 4 from J; bases not matched to a gene: 3. The CDR3 extends over 13 amino acids. The CDR3 DNA sequence: TGTGCCAGCTCACTGACTAGCCTAGAGACCCAGTACTTC. Its translation is CASSLTSLETQYF.

The CDR3: CASSNRAYEQYF. The CDR3 nucleotides read TGTGCCAGCTCCAACAGGGCCTACGAGCAGTACTTC. This rearrangement joins TRBV11-3 to TRBJ2-7; TRBD1 is a possible D gene (6 bases). Germline V lookup: CDR1 SGHNT, CDR2 YENEEA. CDR3 length: 12 residues. Between the trimmed V and J ends, which lost 8 bases and 2 bases, there was a span of 10 bases.

This sequence joins TRBV6-2 or TRBV6-3 and TRBJ1-2; 8 bases are shared with TRBD1. The V and J ends lost 6 bases and 6 bases, in that order; junction bases with no gene match: 6. Germline-derived CDR1 and CDR2 are MNHEY and SVGEGT. There are 13 residues in the CDR3. The CDR3 spells CASSRGQGHGYTF. The CDR3 DNA sequence: TGTGCCAGCAGCCGAGGACAGGGACATGGCTACACCTTC.